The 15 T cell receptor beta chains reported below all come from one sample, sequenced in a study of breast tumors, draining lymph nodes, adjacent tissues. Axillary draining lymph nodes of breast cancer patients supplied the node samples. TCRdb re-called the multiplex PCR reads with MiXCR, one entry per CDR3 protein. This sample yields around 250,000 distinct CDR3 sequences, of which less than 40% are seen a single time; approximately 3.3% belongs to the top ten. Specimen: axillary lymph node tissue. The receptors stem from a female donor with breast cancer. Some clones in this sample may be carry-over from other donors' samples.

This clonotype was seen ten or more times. The CDR3 reads CASSRGGLAGADTQYF. CDR3 DNA sequence: TGTGCCAGTAGTAGGGGGGGACTAGCGGGGGCAGATACGCAGTATTTT. This chain links TRBV19 with TRBJ2-3, with 14 bases matching TRBD2. CDR1 and CDR2 (germline): LNHDA, SQIVND (reference sequence). V dropped 4 bases and J dropped 4; count of bases not matched to a gene: 4. The CDR3 runs 16 residues.

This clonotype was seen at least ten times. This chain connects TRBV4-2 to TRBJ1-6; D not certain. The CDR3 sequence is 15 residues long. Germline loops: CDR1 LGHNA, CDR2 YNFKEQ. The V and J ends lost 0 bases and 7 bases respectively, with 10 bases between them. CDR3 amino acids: CASSQDSVNNSPLHF. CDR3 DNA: TGTGCCAGCAGCCAAGATTCAGTGAACAATTCACCCCTCCACTTT.

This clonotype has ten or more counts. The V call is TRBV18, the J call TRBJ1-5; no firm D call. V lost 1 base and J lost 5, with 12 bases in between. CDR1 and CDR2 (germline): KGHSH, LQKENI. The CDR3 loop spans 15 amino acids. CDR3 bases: TGTGCCAGCTCACCACGGACGGACGGAGATCAGCCCCAGCATTTT. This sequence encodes CASSPRTDGDQPQHF.

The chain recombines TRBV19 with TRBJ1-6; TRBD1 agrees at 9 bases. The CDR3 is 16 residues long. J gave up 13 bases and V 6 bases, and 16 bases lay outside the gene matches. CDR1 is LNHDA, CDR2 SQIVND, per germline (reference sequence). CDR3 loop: CASRVGTGRPNQPLHF. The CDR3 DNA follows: TGTGCCAGTAGGGTTGGGACAGGGCGACCCAATCAGCCCCTCCACTTT.

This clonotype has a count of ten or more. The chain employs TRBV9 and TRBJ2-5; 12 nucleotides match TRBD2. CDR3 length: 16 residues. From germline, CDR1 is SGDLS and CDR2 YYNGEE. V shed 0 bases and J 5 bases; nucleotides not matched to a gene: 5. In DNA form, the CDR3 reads TGTGCCAGCAGCGTAGATAGGACTAGCGGGGAGGAGACCCAGTACTTC. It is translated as CASSVDRTSGEETQYF.

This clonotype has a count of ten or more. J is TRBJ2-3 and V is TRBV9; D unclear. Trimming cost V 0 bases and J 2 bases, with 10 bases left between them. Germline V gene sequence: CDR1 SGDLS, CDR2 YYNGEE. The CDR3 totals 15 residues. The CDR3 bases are TGTGCCAGCAGCGTAGCTACGGACCACACAGATACGCAGTATTTT. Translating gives CASSVATDHTDTQYF.

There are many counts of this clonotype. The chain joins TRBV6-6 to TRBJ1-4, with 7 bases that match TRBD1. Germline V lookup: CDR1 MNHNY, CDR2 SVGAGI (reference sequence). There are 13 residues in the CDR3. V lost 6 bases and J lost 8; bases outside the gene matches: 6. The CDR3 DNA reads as TGTGCCAGCAGCTCGGACAGGTGGGAAAAACTGTTTTTT. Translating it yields CASSSDRWEKLFF.

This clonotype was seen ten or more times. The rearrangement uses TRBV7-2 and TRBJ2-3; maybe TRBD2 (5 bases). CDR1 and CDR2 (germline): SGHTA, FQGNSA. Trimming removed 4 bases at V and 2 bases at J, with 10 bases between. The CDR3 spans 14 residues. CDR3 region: CASSYLAYTDTQYF. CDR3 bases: TGTGCCAGCAGCTACCTAGCCTACACAGATACGCAGTATTTT.

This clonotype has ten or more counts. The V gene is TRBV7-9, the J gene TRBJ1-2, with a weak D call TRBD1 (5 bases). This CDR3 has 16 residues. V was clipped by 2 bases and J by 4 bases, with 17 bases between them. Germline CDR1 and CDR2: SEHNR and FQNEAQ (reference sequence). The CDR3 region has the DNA TGTGCCAGCAGCTTAATTAGGGGAGGCCCGGTCTATGGCTACACCTTC. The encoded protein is CASSLIRGGPVYGYTF.

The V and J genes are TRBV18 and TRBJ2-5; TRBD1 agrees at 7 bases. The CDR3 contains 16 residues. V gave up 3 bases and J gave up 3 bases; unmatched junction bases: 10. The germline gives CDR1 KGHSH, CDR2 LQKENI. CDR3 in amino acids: CASSPIRTGTEETQYF. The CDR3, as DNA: TGTGCCAGCTCACCTATACGTACCGGGACAGAAGAGACCCAGTACTTC. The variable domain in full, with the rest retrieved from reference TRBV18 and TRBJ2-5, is NAGVMQNPRHLVRRRGQEARLRCSPMKGHSHVYWYRQLPEEGLKFMVYLQKENIIDESGMPKERFSAEFPKEGPSILRIQQVVRGDSAAYFCASSPIRTGTEETQYFGPGTRLLVL.

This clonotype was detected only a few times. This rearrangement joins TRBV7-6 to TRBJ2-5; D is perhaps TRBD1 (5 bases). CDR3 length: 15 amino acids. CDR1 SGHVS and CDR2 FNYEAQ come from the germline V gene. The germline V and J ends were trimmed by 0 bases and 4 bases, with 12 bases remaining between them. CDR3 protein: CASSLAGAQGETQYF. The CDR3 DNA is TGTGCCAGCAGCTTAGCTGGGGCCCAAGGAGAGACCCAGTACTTC.

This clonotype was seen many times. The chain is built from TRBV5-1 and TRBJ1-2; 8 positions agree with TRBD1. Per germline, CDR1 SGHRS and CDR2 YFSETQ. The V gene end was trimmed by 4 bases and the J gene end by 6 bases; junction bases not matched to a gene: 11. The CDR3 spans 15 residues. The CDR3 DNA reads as TGCGCCAGCAGCACCCCGGCAGGGGGCGCTGATGGCTACACCTTC. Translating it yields CASSTPAGGADGYTF.

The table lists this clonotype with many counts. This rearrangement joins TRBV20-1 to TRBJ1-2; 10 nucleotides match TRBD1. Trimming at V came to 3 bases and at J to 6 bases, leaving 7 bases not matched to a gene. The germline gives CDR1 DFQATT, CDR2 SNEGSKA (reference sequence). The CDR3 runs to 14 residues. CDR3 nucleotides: TGCAGTGCTAGCGTTCGCGACAGGGGGCATGGCTACACCTTC. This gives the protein CSASVRDRGHGYTF.

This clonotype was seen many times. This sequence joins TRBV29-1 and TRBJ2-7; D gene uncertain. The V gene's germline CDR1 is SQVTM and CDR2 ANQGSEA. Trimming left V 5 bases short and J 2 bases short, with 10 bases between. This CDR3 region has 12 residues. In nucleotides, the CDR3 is TGCAGCGTTAACGTGGGGACCTACGAGCAGTACTTC. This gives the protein CSVNVGTYEQYF.

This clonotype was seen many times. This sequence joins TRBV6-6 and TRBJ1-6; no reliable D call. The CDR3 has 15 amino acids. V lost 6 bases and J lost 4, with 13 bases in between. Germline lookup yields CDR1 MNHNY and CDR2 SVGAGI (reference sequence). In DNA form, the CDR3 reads TGTGCCAGCAGGGGGTCGGAGAAATATAATTCACCCCTCCACTTT. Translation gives CASRGSEKYNSPLHF.